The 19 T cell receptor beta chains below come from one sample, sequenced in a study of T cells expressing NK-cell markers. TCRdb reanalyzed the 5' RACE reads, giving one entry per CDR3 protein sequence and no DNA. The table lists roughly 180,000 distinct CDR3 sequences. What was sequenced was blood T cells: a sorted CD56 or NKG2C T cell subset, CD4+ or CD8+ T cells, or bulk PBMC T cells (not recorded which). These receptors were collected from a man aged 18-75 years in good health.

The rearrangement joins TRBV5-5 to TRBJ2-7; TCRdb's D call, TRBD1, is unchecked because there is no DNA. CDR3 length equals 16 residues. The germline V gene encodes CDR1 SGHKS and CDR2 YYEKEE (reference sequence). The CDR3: CASSLGQGSVSYEQYF.

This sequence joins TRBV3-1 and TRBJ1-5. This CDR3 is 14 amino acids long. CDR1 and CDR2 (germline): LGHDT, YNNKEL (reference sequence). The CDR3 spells CASSQDWRGQPQHF.

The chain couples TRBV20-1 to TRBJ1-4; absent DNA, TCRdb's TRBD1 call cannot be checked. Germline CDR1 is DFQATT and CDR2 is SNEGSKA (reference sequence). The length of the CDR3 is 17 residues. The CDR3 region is CSARISQGAGGSEKLFF.

The CDR3 sequence: CAWSSSWRTAGDVNEQFF. The gene calls are TRBV30 and TRBJ2-1; TCRdb lists TRBD1, though no DNA is available to test this call. This CDR3 has 18 residues. Germline-derived CDR1 and CDR2 are GTSNPN and SVGIG (reference sequence). Using reference TRBV30 and TRBJ2-1 for the parts outside the CDR3, the full variable domain is SQTIHQWPATLVQPVGSPLSLECTVEGTSNPNLYWYRQAAGRGLQLLFYSVGIGQISSEVPQNLSASRPQDRQFILSSKKLLLSDSGFYLCAWSSSWRTAGDVNEQFFGPGTRLTVL.

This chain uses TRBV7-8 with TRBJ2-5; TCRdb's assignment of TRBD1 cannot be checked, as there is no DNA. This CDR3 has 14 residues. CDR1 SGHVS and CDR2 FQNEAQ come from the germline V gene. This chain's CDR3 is CASSLLPTPQTQYF.

This CDR3 is CASQGSGGLGQETQYF. The chain recombines TRBV4-1 with TRBJ2-5; TCRdb proposes TRBD2, but this gene call is untestable without DNA. This CDR3 contains 16 residues. Germline CDR1 and CDR2: MGHRA and YSYEKL.

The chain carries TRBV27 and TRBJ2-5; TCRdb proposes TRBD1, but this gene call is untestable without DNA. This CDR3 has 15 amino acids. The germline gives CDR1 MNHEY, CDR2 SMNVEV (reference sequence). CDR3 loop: CASSPGAGVQETQYF.

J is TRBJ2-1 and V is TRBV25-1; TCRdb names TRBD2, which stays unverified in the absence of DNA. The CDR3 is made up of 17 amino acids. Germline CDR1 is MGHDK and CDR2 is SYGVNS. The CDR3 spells CASTPPSGSPSYNEQFF.

This CDR3 is CASNWGEGNTEAFF. The chain has TRBV28 and TRBJ1-1. This CDR3 spans 14 amino acids. Germline loops: CDR1 MDHEN, CDR2 SYDVKM.

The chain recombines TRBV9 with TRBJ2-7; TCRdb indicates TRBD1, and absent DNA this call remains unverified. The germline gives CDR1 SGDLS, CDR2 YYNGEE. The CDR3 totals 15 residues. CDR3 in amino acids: CASSPTRTGGHEQYF.

CDR3 in amino acids: CASSEGAVGEQYF. This chain links TRBV19 with TRBJ2-7; TCRdb outputs TRBD1, but without DNA this stays unchecked. Germline V gene sequence: CDR1 LNHDA, CDR2 SQIVND (reference sequence). The CDR3 sequence is 13 residues long. Combining the CDR3 with reference TRBV19 and TRBJ2-7 gives the whole variable domain DGGITQSPKYLFRKEGQNVTLSCEQNLNHDAMYWYRQDPGQGLRLIYYSQIVNDFQKGDIAEGYSVSREKKESFPLTVTSAQKNPTAFYLCASSEGAVGEQYFGPGTRLTVT.

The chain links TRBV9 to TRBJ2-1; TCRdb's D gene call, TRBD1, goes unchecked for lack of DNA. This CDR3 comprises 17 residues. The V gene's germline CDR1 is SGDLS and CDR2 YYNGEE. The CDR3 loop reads CASTPRGGVSSYNEQFF.

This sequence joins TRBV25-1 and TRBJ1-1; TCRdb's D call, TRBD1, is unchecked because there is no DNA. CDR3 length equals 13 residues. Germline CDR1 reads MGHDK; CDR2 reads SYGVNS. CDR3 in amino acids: CASSGGGPLPAFF.

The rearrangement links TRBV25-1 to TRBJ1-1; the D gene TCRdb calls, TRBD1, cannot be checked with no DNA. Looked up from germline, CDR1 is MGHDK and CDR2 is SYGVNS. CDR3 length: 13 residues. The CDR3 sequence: CASSLQGETEAFF.

The CDR3 sequence: CASSPDRGNYEQYF. The chain uses TRBV4-1 and TRBJ2-7; TCRdb proposes TRBD1, but this gene call is untestable without DNA. Germline V gene sequence: CDR1 MGHRA, CDR2 YSYEKL. The CDR3 totals 14 residues.

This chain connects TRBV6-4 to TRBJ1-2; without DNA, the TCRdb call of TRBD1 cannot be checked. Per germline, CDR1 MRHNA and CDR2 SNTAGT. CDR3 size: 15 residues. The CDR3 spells CASSENRGAMYGYTF.

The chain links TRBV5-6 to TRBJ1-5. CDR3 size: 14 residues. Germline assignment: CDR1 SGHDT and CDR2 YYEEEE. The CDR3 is CASSLGHNNQPQHF.

The CDR3 here is CASSLIAPGLLYNEQFF. The chain has TRBV7-9 and TRBJ2-1; the D gene TCRdb calls, TRBD2, cannot be checked with no DNA. The CDR3 extends over 17 amino acids. The germline V gene has CDR1 SEHNR and CDR2 FQNEAQ (reference sequence).

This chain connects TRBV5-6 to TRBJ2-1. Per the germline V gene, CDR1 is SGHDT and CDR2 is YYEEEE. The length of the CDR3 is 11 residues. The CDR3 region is CASSLESEQFF. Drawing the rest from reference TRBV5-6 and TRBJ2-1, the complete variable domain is DAGVTQSPTHLIKTRGQQVTLRCSPKSGHDTVSWYQQALGQGPQFIFQYYEEEERQRGNFPDRFSGHQFPNYSSELNVNALLLGDSALYLCASSLESEQFFGPGTRLTVL.